Given below is one TCR beta chain in context. Its antigen is not yet known. No much larger clone exists at a distance of one base, and base qualities are not known. The sample's time point label is to be understood as: blood 2 weeks post-SBRT. The treatment or condition label of this sample denotes: 15 Gy SBRT to primary tumor, nephrectomy 4 weeks later. To track tumor-enriched clonotypes, serial peripheral blood was sampled from radiation-treated patients at baseline and at 2 weeks and 4 weeks after SBRT. Every patient's renal cell carcinoma showed clear cell pathology. Genomic DNA for TCR sequencing was prepared using the QIAamp DNA Blood Mini Kit (Qiagen). Only samples passing all quality control checks were included in the analyses. The entry originates in a study of radiation and T cells in renal cell carcinoma (dated by TCRdb to the early 2020s). Context from the whole study: Samples came from a clinical trial, in which primary renal cell carcinomas received 15 Gy stereotactic body radiation therapy followed by nephrectomy 4 weeks later. In total, about 50 samples, comprising approximately 26 tumors and some 27 peripheral blood samples, were subjected to TCR beta sequencing. Across all 53 samples, 4,016,671 unique CDR3 nucleotide sequences encoding around 2.8 million unique CDR3 amino acid sequences were identified.

TCR beta libraries were generated from genomic DNA with the immunoSEQ kit, following the manufacturer's recommendations. To prepare the libraries, a first multiplex PCR with proprietary primers was run, followed by a second PCR that added unique barcodes, and a bead cleanup was done after each round. Each sample batch included a kit-provided positive control reaction and a negative control reaction. The final libraries were assessed on an Agilent 4200 TapeStation D1000 ScreenTape, pooled by volume, and quantified by qPCR. An Illumina NextSeq500 fitted with a MidOutput 150-cycle cartridge performed the sequencing, running 156 Read1 cycles and 15 Index1 cycles with the kit's custom primers. The pooled library was loaded at roughly 1 pM, and about 20% PhiX control was spiked in. Per the original workflow: Vendor-processed data were analyzed in R, with a clonotype defined as all T cells sharing the same CDR3 nucleotide sequence. For clone abundance analyses, frequencies were normalized to the 10,000 most abundant clones in each sample. Before analysis, public T cell clones were removed, and these numbered fewer than five per sample on average. An abundance difference of at least 32-fold between compartments was the criterion for calling clonotypes tumor-enriched or baseline blood-enriched. A beta-binomial differential abundance model was applied to find clonotypes that expanded or contracted between blood time points. The Baroni-Urbani and Buser coefficient was used to measure tumor-blood repertoire similarity, and groups were compared with two-tailed Wilcoxon tests in R. Imported from immuneACCESS, the table was reduced by TCRdb to in-frame sequences with V and J called. These copies leave out some clones; in studies compared against another copy, an unresolved V gene accounts for under half, and the cause of the remainder is not known. The DNA was the basis for D and trimming; V, J and clone size are from that table. Within this sample are more than 75,000 clones, with around 86% of them counted one time only. In total, the top ten clones hold roughly 20% of the sample.

Study-level results and caveats: Changes in the blood repertoire were not tracked past 4 weeks after treatment. Top tumor clonotypes rose in blood from baseline to 2 weeks post-radiation, then contracted by 4 weeks, suggesting transient expansion of tumor-resident clones. Because pretreatment tumor biopsies were not available, the baseline intratumoral presence of clonotypes could not be determined. With a single-armed trial design, the study had no way to address how radiation dose or scheduling affects the TCR repertoire.

V and J are truncated by 6 bases and 0 bases respectively, leaving an intervening sequence of 12 bases. Taken from cysteine to phenylalanine, the CDR3 has 15 residues. Left in the record is the CDR3 DNA by itself, 45 bases read in frame from the first base. Reading the germline V gene gives CDR1 MDHEN and CDR2 SYDVKM. This clonotype was sampled from a woman between 45 and 60 years old with renal cell carcinoma. Specimen: blood, collected from a patient whose treatment included radiotherapy and nephrectomy. The sequence is built from TRBV28 and TRBJ1-3, with the D gene too uncertain to name. The CDR3 region: CASSIPTSSGNTIYF. The DNA sequence is TGTGCCAGCAGCATACCCACTAGCTCTGGAAACACCATATATTTT.